This entry describes one TCR beta chain. TCRdb keeps only in-frame clones here, not all; method: immunoSEQ multiplex PCR. The table has under 95,000 clones, 70% to 90% seen once. This record comes from a study of identifying expanded T cells in peripheral blood. Sequenced sample: blood. The origin of this receptor is a person aged 18 to 75 in good health.

The CDR3 sequence: CASSIGLAAAHNEQFF. CDR3 DNA sequence: TGTGCCAGTAGTATCGGCCTAGCGGCGGCCCACAATGAGCAGTTCTTC. The chain joins TRBV19 to TRBJ2-1; TRBD2 matches at 7 bases. The ends lost 3 bases at V and 5 bases at J; junction bases unmatched: 10. This CDR3 region has 16 residues. CDR1 is LNHDA, CDR2 SQIVND, per germline (reference sequence). The full variable domain, with the rest looked up from reference TRBV19 and TRBJ2-1, is DGGITQSPKYLFRKEGQNVTLSCEQNLNHDAMYWYRQDPGQGLRLIYYSQIVNDFQKGDIAEGYSVSREKKESFPLTVTSAQKNPTAFYLCASSIGLAAAHNEQFFGPGTRLTVL.